The 25 T cell receptor beta chains listed next were all sequenced from one sample in a study of T-cell memory formation after mild COVID-19. From the 5' RACE reads, TCRdb called clonotypes with MiXCR, one entry per CDR3 protein. This table has about 110,000 distinct CDR3 sequences, roughly a sixth appearing once. Sample: PBMCs or a T cell subset sorted from them (not recorded which). These receptors all stem from a young man who had mild COVID-19 (a few samples of this study predate the infection). Cell type and time point are not known.

The table lists this clonotype with a few counts. The rearrangement links TRBV30 to TRBJ1-1; TRBD1 might be the D (6 bases). CDR1 is GTSNPN and CDR2 is SVGIG in the germline V gene (reference sequence). V was shortened by 4 bases and J by 1 base, with 7 bases between the two germline ends. There are 12 residues in the CDR3. In nucleotides, the CDR3 is TGTGCCTGGACAGGGGCGAACACTGAAGCTTTCTTT. Residues: CAWTGANTEAFF. Based on the CDR3 plus reference TRBV30 and TRBJ1-1, the full variable domain is SQTIHQWPATLVQPVGSPLSLECTVEGTSNPNLYWYRQAAGRGLQLLFYSVGIGQISSEVPQNLSASRPQDRQFILSSKKLLLSDSGFYLCAWTGANTEAFFGQGTRLTVV.

Only a few counts were recorded for this clonotype. V usage is TRBV20-1 and J usage is TRBJ2-1; weak D call: TRBD1 (6 bases). Germline V gene lookup returns CDR1 DFQATT and CDR2 SNEGSKA (reference sequence). The CDR3 consists of 15 residues. The V and J ends lost 6 bases and 1 base respectively, with 16 bases between them. CDR3 nucleotide sequence: TGCAGTGCCCCACGGACAGCCAATTCCTACAATGAGCAGTTCTTC. Translated: CSAPRTANSYNEQFF.

This clonotype was seen a handful of times. The genes are TRBV7-3 and TRBJ2-3; a weak D match, TRBD2 (5 bases). Germline CDR1 SGHTA, CDR2 FQGTGA. The CDR3 spans 15 residues. The V end was cut by 8 bases, the J end by 1 base, with 16 bases between. As DNA, the CDR3 is TGTGCCAGCGCCCCGGACTTTTCCCGCACAGATACGCAGTATTTT. Its protein product is CASAPDFSRTDTQYF.

J is TRBJ1-1 and V is TRBV7-9; possibly TRBD1 for D (6 bases). V shed 9 bases and J shed 4 bases, with 15 bases lying between them. This CDR3 comprises 13 residues. Looked up from germline, CDR1 is SEHNR and CDR2 is FQNEAQ (reference sequence). The DNA of the CDR3 is TGTGCCAGTATCAAGGGGGAGGCCACTGAAGCTTTCTTT. Translating gives CASIKGEATEAFF. Full variable domain (remainder filled in from reference TRBV7-9 and TRBJ1-1): DTGVSQNPRHKITKRGQNVTFRCDPISEHNRLYWYRQTLGQGPEFLTYFQNEAQLEKSRLLSDRFSAERPKGSFSTLEIQRTEQGDSAMYLCASIKGEATEAFFGQGTRLTVV.

CDR3 protein: CASMRWGLVGYTF. The CDR3, as DNA: TGTGCCAGCATGCGATGGGGGCTGGTTGGCTACACCTTC. This chain uses TRBV7-9 with TRBJ1-2; TRBD1 is a possible D gene (6 bases). The V and J ends lost 7 bases and 7 bases respectively, with 16 bases between them. The CDR3 is 13 amino acids. Germline assignment: CDR1 SEHNR and CDR2 FQNEAQ (reference sequence). Using reference TRBV7-9 and TRBJ1-2 for the parts outside the CDR3, the full variable domain is DTGVSQNPRHKITKRGQNVTFRCDPISEHNRLYWYRQTLGQGPEFLTYFQNEAQLEKSRLLSDRFSAERPKGSFSTLEIQRTEQGDSAMYLCASMRWGLVGYTFGSGTRLTVV.

This clonotype has more than one count but fewer than ten. CDR3 loop: CASSLLGGGTEAFF. The CDR3 DNA is TGTGCCAGCAGTTTGCTGGGGGGAGGCACTGAAGCTTTCTTT. The genes are TRBV27 and TRBJ1-1; D is possibly TRBD1 (5 bases). Germline V gene sequence: CDR1 MNHEY, CDR2 SMNVEV (reference sequence). CDR3 size: 14 residues. Trimming pared 3 bases from V and 4 bases from J, leaving 12 bases between.

CDR3 protein: CASSQEGTGKWRDTQYF. For the CDR3, the DNA is TGCGCCAGCAGCCAAGAAGGAACAGGGAAATGGAGAGATACGCAGTATTTT. The gene calls are TRBV4-3 and TRBJ2-3; perhaps TRBD1 as D (6 bases). The germline gives CDR1 LGHNA, CDR2 YSLEER. There are 17 residues in the CDR3. V lost 0 bases and J 5 bases, leaving 18 bases between the germline ends.

This clonotype was counted between two and nine times. The chain couples TRBV28 to TRBJ2-3, with unresolved D. CDR3 length: 13 residues. V lost 3 bases and J lost 0, with 4 bases in between. CDR1 and CDR2 (germline): MDHEN, SYDVKM. The CDR3 DNA reads TGTGCCAGCAGTTTTGATAGCACAGATACGCAGTATTTT. Residues: CASSFDSTDTQYF. The variable domain in full, with the rest retrieved from reference TRBV28 and TRBJ2-3, is DVKVTQSSRYLVKRTGEKVFLECVQDMDHENMFWYRQDPGLGLRLIYFSYDVKMKEKGDIPEGYSVSREKKERFSLILESASTNQTSMYLCASSFDSTDTQYFGPGTRLTVL.

DNA for the CDR3: TGTGCCAGCAGCGGTGGAGGACCGAAGGAAAAACTGTTTTTT. Protein: CASSGGGPKEKLFF. The chain joins TRBV9 to TRBJ1-4; D is undetermined. Trimming pared 3 bases from V and 8 bases from J, leaving 14 bases between. This CDR3 region has 14 residues. Germline CDR1 and CDR2: SGDLS and YYNGEE.

The chain is built from TRBV5-1 and TRBJ2-7; TRBD1 is a possible D gene (6 bases). The CDR3 contains 15 residues. Germline loops: CDR1 SGHRS, CDR2 YFSETQ. Trimming stripped 4 bases from V and 3 bases from J, with 17 bases between. CDR3 nucleotides: TGCGCCAGCAGCCTCGCCGGGACACTCGGCTACGAGCAGTACTTC. It codes for CASSLAGTLGYEQYF.

This clonotype was detected a few times. The J gene is TRBJ2-3, the V gene TRBV5-1; D might be TRBD1 (6 bases). The CDR3 runs to 14 residues. V was pared by 3 bases and J by 5 bases, with 13 bases between. Germline V gene lookup returns CDR1 SGHRS and CDR2 YFSETQ. In DNA, the CDR3 is TGCGCCAGCAGCTCCGGACCAGGGGAAGATACGCAGTATTTT. It yields the protein CASSSGPGEDTQYF. The full variable domain, completed using reference TRBV5-1 and TRBJ2-3, is KAGVTQTPRYLIKTRGQQVTLSCSPISGHRSVSWYQQTPGQGLQFLFEYFSETQRNKGNFPGRFSGRQFSNSRSEMNVSTLELGDSALYLCASSSGPGEDTQYFGPGTRLTVL.

Note on this clonotype: Germline is not matched at one junction end, which may reflect a read error. The CDR3 bases are TGTGCCAGCAGCCAAAGCCTGACAGGGGCCTTC. Translating it yields CASSQSLTGAF. This chain joins TRBV7-2 and TRBJ1-2, with TRBD1 identical over 8 bases. Germline V gives CDR1 SGHTA, CDR2 FQGNSA. The CDR3 is made up of 11 amino acids.

The sample holds a few counts of this clonotype. The rearrangement links TRBV9 to TRBJ1-1, with a weak D call TRBD1 (5 bases). CDR3 length: 15 amino acids. V was clipped by 0 bases and J by 1 base, with 10 bases between them. CDR1 is SGDLS and CDR2 is YYNGEE in the germline V gene. The CDR3 protein is CASSVDWGGNTEAFF. CDR3 bases: TGTGCCAGCAGCGTAGATTGGGGGGGGAACACTGAAGCTTTCTTT.

The sample holds a few counts of this clonotype. The rearrangement uses TRBV11-2 and TRBJ2-2; 7 nucleotides line up with TRBD2. After removal of 2 bases from V and 2 bases from J, the junction contained 5 bases not matched to a gene. Germline lookup yields CDR1 SGHAT and CDR2 FQNNGV. The CDR3 extends over 16 amino acids. CDR3: CASSLLAGPNTGELFF. The CDR3 DNA reads TGTGCCAGCAGCTTATTAGCGGGCCCAAACACCGGGGAGCTGTTTTTT.

This chain links TRBV7-2 with TRBJ1-2; D possibly corresponds to TRBD1 (6 bases). The germline V gene has CDR1 SGHTA and CDR2 FQGNSA. The CDR3 covers 14 residues. Trimming left V 5 bases short and J 4 bases short, with 14 bases between. CDR3 in DNA: TGTGCCAGCAGCATCAACAGGGAAGGCTATGGCTACACCTTC. Amino acid sequence: CASSINREGYGYTF.

There are many counts of this clonotype. The chain has TRBV5-1 and TRBJ2-3; the D gene is possibly TRBD1 (6 bases). CDR3 length: 13 residues. With 5 bases removed from V and 4 bases from J, the gap between germline ends came to 11 bases. The germline CDR1 and CDR2 sequences are SGHRS and YFSETQ. DNA of the CDR3: TGCGCCAGCAGTCCCGAGGGGGCAGATACGCAGTATTTT. As protein: CASSPEGADTQYF.

This clonotype has only a few counts. The J gene is TRBJ2-3, the V gene TRBV12-3 or TRBV12-4, with 8 bases fitting TRBD2. This CDR3 comprises 14 residues. Trimming took 4 bases from V and 4 from J; bases not matched to a gene: 4. The CDR3 reads CASSSGGASDTQYF. CDR3 in DNA: TGTGCCAGCAGTTCCGGGGGGGCGTCAGATACGCAGTATTTT.

This clonotype has a count of ten or more. For the CDR3, the DNA is TGTGCCAGCAGCTTAAGTAGGGGCGATACGCAGTATTTT. Amino acids: CASSLSRGDTQYF. The chain recombines TRBV7-3 with TRBJ2-3; D may be TRBD1 (5 bases). Trimming took 1 base from V and 6 from J, leaving 8 bases between them. This CDR3 is 13 amino acids long. Looked up from germline, CDR1 is SGHTA and CDR2 is FQGTGA.

In this sample, this clonotype turned up a few times. The rearrangement joins TRBV6-2 or TRBV6-3 to TRBJ1-2, with no clear D. The germline V gene encodes CDR1 MNHEY and CDR2 SVGEGT. Trimming removed 6 bases at V and 9 bases at J, with 23 bases between. The CDR3 length is 15 residues. As DNA, the CDR3 is TGTGCCAGCAGAGATCCCGACGTGGGAGCCCGTAGCTACACCTTC. It specifies CASRDPDVGARSYTF.

This clonotype showed up just a few times. The genes are TRBV6-5 and TRBJ1-5; 8 bases align to TRBD1. Germline V gene lookup returns CDR1 MNHEY and CDR2 SVGAGI. V gave up 6 bases and J gave up 4 bases; unmatched junction bases: 5. The CDR3 is made up of 14 amino acids. The CDR3 loop is CASSLQGGNQPQHF. The DNA for the CDR3 is TGTGCCAGCAGCCTACAGGGGGGAAATCAGCCCCAGCATTTT.

This clonotype has only a few counts. The V and J genes are TRBV7-9 and TRBJ2-1; 10 bases are a match to TRBD2. Germline V gene lookup returns CDR1 SEHNR and CDR2 FQNEAQ (reference sequence). Germline trimming cut 5 bases from V and 4 bases from J; bases unmatched to any gene: 8. CDR3 length: 16 amino acids. The CDR3 DNA sequence: TGTGCCAGCAGCCTGGATCAGCGGGGGGGTTACAATGAGCAGTTCTTC. It codes for CASSLDQRGGYNEQFF. Together with reference TRBV7-9 and TRBJ2-1, the CDR3 gives the full variable domain: DTGVSQNPRHKITKRGQNVTFRCDPISEHNRLYWYRQTLGQGPEFLTYFQNEAQLEKSRLLSDRFSAERPKGSFSTLEIQRTEQGDSAMYLCASSLDQRGGYNEQFFGPGTRLTVL.

A few counts support this clonotype. CDR3 protein: CASSQVVGLKETQYF. The CDR3 DNA is TGTGCCAGCAGCCAAGTCGTCGGCCTTAAAGAGACCCAGTACTTC. This chain connects TRBV14 to TRBJ2-5; no clear D gene. Per the germline V gene, CDR1 is SGHDN and CDR2 is FVKESK. The V end was cut by 1 base, the J end by 3 bases, with 12 bases between. This CDR3 comprises 15 residues.

The genes are TRBV20-1 and TRBJ2-1, with D possibly matching TRBD2 (6 bases). V lost 3 bases, J lost 2 bases, and 14 bases lay in between. Germline V gene lookup returns CDR1 DFQATT and CDR2 SNEGSKA (reference sequence). The CDR3 runs 15 residues. The CDR3 sequence is CSASRAGRAYNEQFF. CDR3 DNA sequence: TGCAGTGCTAGTAGGGCGGGGCGGGCCTACAATGAGCAGTTCTTC.

This clonotype was seen a handful of times. The chain couples TRBV9 to TRBJ2-5; a weak D match, TRBD2 (6 bases). V was pared by 4 bases and J by 1 base, with 17 bases between. Germline assignment: CDR1 SGDLS and CDR2 YYNGEE. There are 16 residues in the CDR3. The CDR3 protein is CASSPSGVGLQETQYF. The CDR3 DNA reads as TGTGCCAGCAGCCCCTCGGGGGTCGGCCTCCAAGAGACCCAGTACTTC.

The V and J genes are TRBV3-1 and TRBJ1-2; D gene unclear. Germline CDR1 and CDR2: LGHDT and YNNKEL (reference sequence). The ends were cut back, 4 bases at V and 4 bases at J, with 19 bases in the middle. The CDR3 totals 16 residues. DNA of the CDR3: TGTGCCAGCAGCCCCGAGGCGTGGGGAGGTGGCTATGGCTACACCTTC. This translates into CASSPEAWGGGYGYTF.